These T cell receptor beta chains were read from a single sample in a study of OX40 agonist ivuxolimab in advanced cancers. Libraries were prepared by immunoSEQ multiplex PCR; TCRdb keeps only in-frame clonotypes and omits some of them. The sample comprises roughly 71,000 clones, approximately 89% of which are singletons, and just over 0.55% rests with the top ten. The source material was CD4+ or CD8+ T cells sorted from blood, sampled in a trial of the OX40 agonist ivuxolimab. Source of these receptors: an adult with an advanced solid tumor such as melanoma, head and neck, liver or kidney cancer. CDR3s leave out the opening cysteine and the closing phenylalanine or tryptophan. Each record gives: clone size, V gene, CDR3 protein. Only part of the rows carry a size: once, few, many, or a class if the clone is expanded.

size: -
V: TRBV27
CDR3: ASRQGQSRQETQY

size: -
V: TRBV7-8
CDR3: ASSGSGSSYNSPLH

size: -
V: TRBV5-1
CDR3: ASSLRQGQPQH

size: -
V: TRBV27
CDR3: ASSWYRATEAF

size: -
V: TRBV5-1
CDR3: ASSLVPGQETQY

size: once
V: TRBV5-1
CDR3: ASSLGLAGGEQY

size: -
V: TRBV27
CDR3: ASRLMGRGLTGANVLT

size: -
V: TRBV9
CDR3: ASSVSQADTQY

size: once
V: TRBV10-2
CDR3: ASRDRGQETQY

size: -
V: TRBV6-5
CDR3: ASSFFPPSGNYGYT

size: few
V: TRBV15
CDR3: ATRQGSMNTEAF

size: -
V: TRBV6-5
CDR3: ASSWGQGVLT

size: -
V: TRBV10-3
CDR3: AISPGLVSTDTQY

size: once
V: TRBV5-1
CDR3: ASSPGTTSYEQY

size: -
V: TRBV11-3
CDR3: ASSSRNTEQY